Below are 8 T cell receptor beta chains sequenced from a single sample in a study of T cells in Graves' hyperthyroidism and ophthalmopathy. What was amplified from RNA transcripts were TCR beta CDR3 regions. In the first-round RT-PCR of the TCR CDR3, the HTBI primer set was used. TCRdb re-derived calls from the multiplex PCR reads in MiXCR, one entry per CDR3 protein. The sample yields 500,000 to 600,000 distinct CDR3 sequences, around 15% seen once. Sequences were obtained from blood. All receptors derive from a woman younger than 30 with Graves' hyperthyroidism.

This clonotype was counted only a few times. The V call is TRBV7-9, the J call TRBJ2-3; D gene ambiguous. The CDR3 has 12 amino acids. The germline CDR1 and CDR2 sequences are SEHNR and FQNEAQ (reference sequence). Between the trimmed V and J ends, which lost 4 bases and 5 bases, there was a span of 7 bases. The CDR3 bases are TGTGCCAGCAGCTACCAGATAGATACGCAGTATTTT. This codes for CASSYQIDTQYF.

Details on this clonotype: A read error may be the cause here, since a much bigger clone is one base away. The chain is built from TRBV3-1 and TRBJ1-2; TRBD1 is a possible D gene (5 bases). The germline gives CDR1 LGHDT, CDR2 YNNKEL (reference sequence). The CDR3 sequence is 15 residues long. V lost 1 base, J lost 10 bases, and 19 bases lay in between. This CDR3 reads CASSQGGSVDLYYTF. CDR3 sequence (DNA): TGTGCCAGCAGCCAAGGGGGCAGCGTTGACCTATACTACACCTTC.

About this clonotype: It may be a read error: a sequence one base away is much more abundant. The chain recombines TRBV20-1 with TRBJ2-3; tentatively, D is TRBD1 or TRBD2 (5 bases each). The CDR3 spans 16 residues. Germline-derived CDR1 and CDR2 are DFQATT and SNEGSKA (reference sequence). The CDR3 bases are TGCAGTGCTAGCCCGGACGGATCCGCTAGCACAGGTACGCAGTATTTT. It translates to CSASPDGSASTGTQYF.

This clonotype was picked up a small number of times. The rearrangement links TRBV6-1 to TRBJ1-5; D may be TRBD1 (5 bases). The ends were cut back, 6 bases at V and 3 bases at J, with 12 bases in the middle. The CDR3 loop spans 14 amino acids. Germline lookup yields CDR1 MNHNS and CDR2 SASEGT. CDR3 protein: CASRASGTNQPQHF. Written as DNA, the CDR3 is TGTGCCAGCAGAGCCTCGGGGACCAATCAGCCCCAGCATTTT.

In this sample, this clonotype turned up many times. The rearrangement links TRBV7-2 to TRBJ2-3; 12 bases are shared with TRBD2. Germline lookup yields CDR1 SGHTA and CDR2 FQGNSA. The CDR3 is 15 residues long. J lost 5 bases, V lost 3 bases, and 3 bases had no gene match. CDR3 sequence: CASSLTSGSLDTQYF. CDR3 nucleotides: TGTGCCAGCAGCTTGACTAGCGGGAGTCTAGATACGCAGTATTTT.

This chain connects TRBV7-2 to TRBJ2-5, with a weak D call TRBD1 (6 bases). Trimming removed 7 bases at V and 5 bases at J, with 23 bases between. CDR3 length equals 16 residues. Germline CDR1 SGHTA, CDR2 FQGNSA. The CDR3 is CASILRLGGSWETQYF. In nucleotides, the CDR3 is TGTGCCAGCATCCTTAGGTTAGGGGGATCATGGGAGACCCAGTACTTC.

This clonotype was counted ten times or more. The gene calls are TRBV3-1 and TRBJ2-7; D ambiguous. V lost 3 bases and J lost 4, with 4 bases in between. Germline assignment: CDR1 LGHDT and CDR2 YNNKEL (reference sequence). The CDR3 extends over 11 amino acids. CDR3 sequence (DNA): TGTGCCAGCAGCCATGGGTACGAGCAGTACTTC. It yields the protein CASSHGYEQYF.

In its sample, this clonotype was seen many times. The J gene is TRBJ1-1, the V gene TRBV11-2; D is perhaps TRBD1 (5 bases). The length of the CDR3 is 11 residues. Between the trimmed V and J ends, which lost 9 bases and 0 bases, there was a span of 5 bases. From germline, CDR1 is SGHAT and CDR2 FQNNGV. For the CDR3, the DNA is TGTGCCAGGGGGGTGAACACTGAAGCTTTCTTT. It codes for CARGVNTEAFF.